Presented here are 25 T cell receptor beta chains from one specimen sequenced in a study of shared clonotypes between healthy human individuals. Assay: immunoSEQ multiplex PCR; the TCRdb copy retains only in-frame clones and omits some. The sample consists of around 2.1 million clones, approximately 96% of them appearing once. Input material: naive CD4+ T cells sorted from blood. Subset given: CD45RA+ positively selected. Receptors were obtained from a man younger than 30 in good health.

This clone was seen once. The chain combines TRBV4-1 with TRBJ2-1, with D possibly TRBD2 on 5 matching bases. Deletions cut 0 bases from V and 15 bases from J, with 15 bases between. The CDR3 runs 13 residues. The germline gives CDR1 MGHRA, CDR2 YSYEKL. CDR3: CASSQEGRDSGFF. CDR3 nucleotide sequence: TGCGCCAGCAGCCAAGAGGGCCGGGATTCGGGGTTCTTC.

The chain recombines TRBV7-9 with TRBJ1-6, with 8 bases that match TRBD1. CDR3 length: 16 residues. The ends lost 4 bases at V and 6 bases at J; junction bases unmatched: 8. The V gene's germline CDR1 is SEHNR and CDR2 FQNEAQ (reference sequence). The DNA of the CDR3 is TGTGCCAGCAGCTGGGGAATTGGACAGGGTAATTCACCCCTCCACTTT. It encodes CASSWGIGQGNSPLHF.

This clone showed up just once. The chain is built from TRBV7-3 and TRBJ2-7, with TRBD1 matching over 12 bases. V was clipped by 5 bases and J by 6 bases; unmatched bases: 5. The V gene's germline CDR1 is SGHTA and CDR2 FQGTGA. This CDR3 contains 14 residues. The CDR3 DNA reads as TGTGCCAGCAGCCGGGACAGGGGGCAGGGCGAGCAGTACTTC. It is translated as CASSRDRGQGEQYF.

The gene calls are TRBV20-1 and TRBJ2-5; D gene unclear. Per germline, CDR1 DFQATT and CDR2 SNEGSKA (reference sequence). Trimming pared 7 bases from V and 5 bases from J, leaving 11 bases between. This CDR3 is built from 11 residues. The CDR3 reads CSVPIGETQYF. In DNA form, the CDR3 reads TGCAGTGTCCCGATTGGGGAGACCCAGTACTTC.

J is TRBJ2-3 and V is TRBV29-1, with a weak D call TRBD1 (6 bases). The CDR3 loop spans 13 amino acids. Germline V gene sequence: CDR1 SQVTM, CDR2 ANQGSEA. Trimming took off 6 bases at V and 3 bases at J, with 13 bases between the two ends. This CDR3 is CSVEPTGTDTQYF. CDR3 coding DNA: TGCAGCGTCGAACCTACAGGGACAGATACGCAGTATTTT.

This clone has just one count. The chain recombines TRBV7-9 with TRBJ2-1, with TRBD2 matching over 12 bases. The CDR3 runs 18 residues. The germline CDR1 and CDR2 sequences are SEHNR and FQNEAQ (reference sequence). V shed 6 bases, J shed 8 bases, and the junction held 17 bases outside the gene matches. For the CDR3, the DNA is TGTGCCAGCAGTTTGAGAGGGTTGGCGACTAGCGGGAGAGATGAGCAGTTCTTC. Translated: CASSLRGLATSGRDEQFF.

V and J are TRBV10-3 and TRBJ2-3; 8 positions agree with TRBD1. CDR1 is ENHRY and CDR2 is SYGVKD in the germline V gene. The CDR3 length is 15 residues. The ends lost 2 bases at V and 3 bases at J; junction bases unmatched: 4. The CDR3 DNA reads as TGTGCCATCAGTGAGGGGACAGGAAGGACAGATACGCAGTATTTT. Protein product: CAISEGTGRTDTQYF.

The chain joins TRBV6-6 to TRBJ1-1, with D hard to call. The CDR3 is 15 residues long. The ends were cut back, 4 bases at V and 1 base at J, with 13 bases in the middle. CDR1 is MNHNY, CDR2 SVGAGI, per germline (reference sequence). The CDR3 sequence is CASSSTSGWNTEAFF. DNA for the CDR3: TGTGCCAGCAGTTCCACGTCGGGATGGAACACTGAAGCTTTCTTT.

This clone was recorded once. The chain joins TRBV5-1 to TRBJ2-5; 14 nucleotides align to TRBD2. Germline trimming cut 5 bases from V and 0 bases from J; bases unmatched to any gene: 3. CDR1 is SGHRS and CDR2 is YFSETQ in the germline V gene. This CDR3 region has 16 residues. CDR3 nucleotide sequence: TGCGCCAGCAGAAGACTAGCGGGGGGGTACCAAGAGACCCAGTACTTC. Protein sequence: CASRRLAGGYQETQYF.

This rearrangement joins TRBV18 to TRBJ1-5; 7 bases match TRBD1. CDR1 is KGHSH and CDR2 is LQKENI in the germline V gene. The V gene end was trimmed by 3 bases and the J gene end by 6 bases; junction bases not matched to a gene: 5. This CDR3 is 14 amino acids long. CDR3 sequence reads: CASSPLTGTQPQHF. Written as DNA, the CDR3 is TGTGCCAGCTCACCGCTGACAGGGACTCAGCCCCAGCATTTT.

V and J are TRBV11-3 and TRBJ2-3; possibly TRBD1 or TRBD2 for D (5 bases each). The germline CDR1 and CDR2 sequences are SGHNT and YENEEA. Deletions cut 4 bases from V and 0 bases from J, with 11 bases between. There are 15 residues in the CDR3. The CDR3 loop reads CASSSGPTSTDTQYF. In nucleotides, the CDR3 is TGTGCCAGCAGCTCGGGGCCAACTAGCACAGATACGCAGTATTTT.

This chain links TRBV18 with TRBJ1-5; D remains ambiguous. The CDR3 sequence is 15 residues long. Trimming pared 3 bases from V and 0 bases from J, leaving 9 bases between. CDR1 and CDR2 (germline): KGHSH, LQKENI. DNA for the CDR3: TGTGCCAGCTCACCGAGCCCGGGTAGCAATCAGCCCCAGCATTTT. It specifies CASSPSPGSNQPQHF.

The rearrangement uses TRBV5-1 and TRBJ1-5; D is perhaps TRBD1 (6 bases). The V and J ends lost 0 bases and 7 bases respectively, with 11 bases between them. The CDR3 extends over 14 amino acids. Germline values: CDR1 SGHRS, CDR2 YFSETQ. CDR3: CASSLAAGDQPQHF. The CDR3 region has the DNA TGCGCCAGCAGCTTGGCGGCAGGGGACCAGCCCCAGCATTTT.

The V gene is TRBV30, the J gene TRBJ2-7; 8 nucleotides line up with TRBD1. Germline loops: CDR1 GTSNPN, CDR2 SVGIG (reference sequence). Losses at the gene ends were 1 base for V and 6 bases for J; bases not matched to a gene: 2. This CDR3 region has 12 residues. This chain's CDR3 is CAWSGTGFEQYF. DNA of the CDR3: TGTGCCTGGAGTGGGACAGGGTTCGAGCAGTACTTC.

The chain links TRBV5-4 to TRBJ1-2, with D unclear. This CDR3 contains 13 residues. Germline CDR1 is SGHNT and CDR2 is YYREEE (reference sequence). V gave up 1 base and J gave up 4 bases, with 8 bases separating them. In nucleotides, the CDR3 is TGTGCCAGCAGCTTGCCGGGGATCTATGGCTACACCTTC. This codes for CASSLPGIYGYTF.

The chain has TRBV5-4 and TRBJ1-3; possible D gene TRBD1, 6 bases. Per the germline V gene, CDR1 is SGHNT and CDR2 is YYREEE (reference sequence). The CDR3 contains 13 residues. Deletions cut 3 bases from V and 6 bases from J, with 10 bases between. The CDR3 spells CASSSRDTNTIYF. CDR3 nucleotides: TGTGCCAGCAGCTCCCGGGACACAAACACCATATATTTT. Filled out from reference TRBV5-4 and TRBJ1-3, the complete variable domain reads ETGVTQSPTHLIKTRGQQVTLRCSSQSGHNTVSWYQQALGQGPQFIFQYYREEENGRGNFPPRFSGLQFPNYSSELNVNALELDDSALYLCASSSRDTNTIYFGEGSWLTVV.

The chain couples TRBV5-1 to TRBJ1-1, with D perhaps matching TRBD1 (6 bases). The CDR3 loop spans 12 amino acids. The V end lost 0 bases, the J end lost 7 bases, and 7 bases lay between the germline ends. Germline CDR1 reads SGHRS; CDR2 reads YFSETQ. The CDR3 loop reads CASSLEGDEAFF. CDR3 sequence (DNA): TGCGCCAGCAGCTTGGAGGGGGATGAAGCTTTCTTT.

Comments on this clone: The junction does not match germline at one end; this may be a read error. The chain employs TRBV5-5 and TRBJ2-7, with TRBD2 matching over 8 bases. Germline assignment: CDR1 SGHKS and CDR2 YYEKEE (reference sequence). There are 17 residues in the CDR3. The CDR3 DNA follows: TGTGCCACCAGCGGGCAGTTTAGGAGCGGGGGAGCCTACGAGCAGTACTTC. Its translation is CATSGQFRSGGAYEQYF.

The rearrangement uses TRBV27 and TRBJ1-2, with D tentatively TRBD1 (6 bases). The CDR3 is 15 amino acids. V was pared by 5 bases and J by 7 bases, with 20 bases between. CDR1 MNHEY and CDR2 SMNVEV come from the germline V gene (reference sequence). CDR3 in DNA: TGTGCCAGCAGTCTAACGCGGGCAGGGGCTAGTGGCTACACCTTC. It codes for CASSLTRAGASGYTF.

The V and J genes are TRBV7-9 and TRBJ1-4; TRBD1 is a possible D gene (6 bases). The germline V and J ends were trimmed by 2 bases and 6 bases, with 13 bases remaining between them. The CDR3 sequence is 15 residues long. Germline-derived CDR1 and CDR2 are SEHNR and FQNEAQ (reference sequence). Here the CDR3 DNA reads TGTGCCAGCAGCTTAAGGACAGTCCAGGATGAAAAACTGTTTTTT. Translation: CASSLRTVQDEKLFF.

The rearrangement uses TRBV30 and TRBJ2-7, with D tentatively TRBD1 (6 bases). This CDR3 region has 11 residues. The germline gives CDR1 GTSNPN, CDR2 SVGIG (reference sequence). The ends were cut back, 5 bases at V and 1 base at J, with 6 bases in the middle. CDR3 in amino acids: CAWGQSYEQYF. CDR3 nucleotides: TGTGCCTGGGGACAGTCCTACGAGCAGTACTTC.

CDR3: CASSLGGPQETQYF. CDR3 DNA: TGTGCCAGCAGTCTAGGGGGACCCCAAGAGACCCAGTACTTC. The V gene is TRBV6-1, the J gene TRBJ2-5; perhaps TRBD1 as D (6 bases). The CDR3 contains 14 residues. The V gene lost 5 bases and the J gene lost 1 base, with 11 bases spanning the gap. Germline V gene lookup returns CDR1 MNHNS and CDR2 SASEGT.

The CDR3 reads CASSLAGENYGYTF. CDR3 bases: TGTGCCAGCAGTTTGGCAGGGGAGAACTATGGCTACACCTTC. The gene calls are TRBV28 and TRBJ1-2; possibly TRBD1 for D (6 bases). Germline CDR1 is MDHEN and CDR2 is SYDVKM. The CDR3 totals 14 residues. V was pared by 3 bases and J by 2 bases, with 10 bases between.

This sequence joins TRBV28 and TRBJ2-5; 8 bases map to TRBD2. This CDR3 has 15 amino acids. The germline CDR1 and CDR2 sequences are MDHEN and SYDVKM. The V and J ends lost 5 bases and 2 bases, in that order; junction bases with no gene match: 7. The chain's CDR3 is CASSLPGGRQETQYF. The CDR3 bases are TGTGCCAGCAGTCTCCCGGGGGGGCGGCAAGAGACCCAGTACTTC.

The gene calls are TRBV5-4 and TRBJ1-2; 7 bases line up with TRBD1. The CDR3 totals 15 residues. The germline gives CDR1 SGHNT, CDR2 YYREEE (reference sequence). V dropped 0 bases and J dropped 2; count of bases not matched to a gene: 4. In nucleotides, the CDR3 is TGTGCCAGCAGCTTGGTGGACAGGTCGAACTATGGCTACACCTTC. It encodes CASSLVDRSNYGYTF. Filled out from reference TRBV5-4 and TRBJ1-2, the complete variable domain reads ETGVTQSPTHLIKTRGQQVTLRCSSQSGHNTVSWYQQALGQGPQFIFQYYREEENGRGNFPPRFSGLQFPNYSSELNVNALELDDSALYLCASSLVDRSNYGYTFGSGTRLTVV.